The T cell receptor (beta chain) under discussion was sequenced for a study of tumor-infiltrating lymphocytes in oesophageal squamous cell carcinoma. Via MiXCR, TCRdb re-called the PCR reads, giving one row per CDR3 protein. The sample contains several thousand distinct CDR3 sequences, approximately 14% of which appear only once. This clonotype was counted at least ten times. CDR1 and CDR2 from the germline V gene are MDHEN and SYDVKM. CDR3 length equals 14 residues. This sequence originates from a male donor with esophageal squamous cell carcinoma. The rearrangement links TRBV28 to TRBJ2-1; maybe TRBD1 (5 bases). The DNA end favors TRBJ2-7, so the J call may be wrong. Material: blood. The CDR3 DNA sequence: TGTGCCAGCAGTTTACAGGGTCAACCCTACGAGCAGTACTTC. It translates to CASSLQGQPYEQYF.